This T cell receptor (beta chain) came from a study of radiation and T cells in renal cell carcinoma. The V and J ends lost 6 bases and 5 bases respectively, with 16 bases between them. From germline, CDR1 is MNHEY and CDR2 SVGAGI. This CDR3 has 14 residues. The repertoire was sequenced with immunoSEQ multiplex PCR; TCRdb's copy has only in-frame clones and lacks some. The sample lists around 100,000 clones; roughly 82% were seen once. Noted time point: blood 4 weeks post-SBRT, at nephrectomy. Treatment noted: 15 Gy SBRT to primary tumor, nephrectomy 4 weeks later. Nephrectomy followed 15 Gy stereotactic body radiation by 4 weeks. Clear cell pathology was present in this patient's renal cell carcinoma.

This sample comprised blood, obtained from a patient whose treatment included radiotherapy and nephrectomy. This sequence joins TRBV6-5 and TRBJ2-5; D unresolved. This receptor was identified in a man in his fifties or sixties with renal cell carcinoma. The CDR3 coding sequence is TGTGCCAGCAGGCCCATGCGGCCGGAGGAGACCCAGTACTTC. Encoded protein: CASRPMRPEETQYF.